This is a list of T cell receptor beta chains from one sample in a study of cytomegalovirus exposure and HLA in healthy donors. TCRdb's table, derived via immunoSEQ multiplex PCR, lists solely in-frame clones and lacks some. The record lists about 160,000 clones, of which the ten most abundant hold 1% to 1.5%. The sequenced sample was PBMCs. Receptors originate from a woman aged 60-75 years in good health and CMV-seronegative. Both conserved end residues are part of each CDR3. The D gene is left open where the match is weak.

J | D | V | CDR3 | DNA
TRBJ1-2 | TRBD1 | TRBV28 | CASRPTGVNYGYTF | TGTGCCAGCAGACCCACAGGGGTTAACTATGGCTACACCTTC
TRBJ1-3 | TRBD1 | TRBV10-3 | CAISDQGAGNTIYF | TGTGCCATCAGTGACCAGGGGGCTGGAAACACCATATATTTT
TRBJ2-1 | - | TRBV6-1 | CASSTRVRNEQFF | TGTGCCAGCAGTACACGGGTTAGGAATGAGCAGTTCTTC
TRBJ1-1 | TRBD1 | TRBV18 | CASSPPFGQGMNTEAFF | TGTGCCAGCTCACCACCGTTCGGACAGGGCATGAACACTGAAGCTTTCTTT
TRBJ2-6 | - | TRBV6-5 | CASCTGGSGANVLTF | TGTGCCAGCTGCACCGGGGGCTCTGGGGCCAACGTCCTGACTTTC
TRBJ1-1 | TRBD1 | TRBV19 | CASCGRGTEAFF | TGTGCCAGTTGCGGCAGGGGGACTGAAGCTTTCTTT
TRBJ1-1 | - | TRBV4-1 | CASSPPLGNTEAFF | TGCGCCAGCAGCCCCCCCCTAGGGAACACTGAAGCTTTCTTT
TRBJ1-5 | TRBD1 | TRBV7-8 | CASSPDRGVGSNQPQHF | TGTGCCAGCAGCCCTGACAGGGGCGTTGGGAGCAATCAGCCCCAGCATTTT
TRBJ2-2 | TRBD2 | TRBV5-1 | CASRSSASGSNMYTGELFF | TGCGCCAGCAGGAGCTCGGCTAGCGGGAGTAACATGTACACCGGGGAGCTGTTTTTT
TRBJ1-1 | - | TRBV5-6 | CASLEGGPEAFF | TGTGCCAGCCTGGAGGGGGGGCCTGAAGCTTTCTTT
TRBJ1-1 | - | TRBV5-6 | CASSLVAEAFF | TGTGCCAGCAGCTTGGTCGCTGAAGCTTTCTTT
TRBJ2-5 | - | TRBV20-1 | CSARVTGYQYF | TGCAGTGCTAGAGTAACAGGGTACCAGTACTTC
TRBJ2-5 | TRBD2 | TRBV7-3 | CASSLGAGGSETQYF | TGTGCCAGCAGCTTAGGGGCGGGAGGGAGTGAGACCCAGTACTTC
TRBJ1-2 | - | TRBV6-5 | CASRSQAGLRGYTF | TGTGCCAGCAGGTCCCAGGCGGGGCTGAGGGGCTACACCTTC
TRBJ2-1 | TRBD2 | TRBV18 | CASSPSGTYNEQFF | TGTGCCAGCTCACCAAGCGGGACCTACAATGAGCAGTTCTTC
TRBJ2-2 | TRBD1 | TRBV7-6 | CASSLGQGWTGELFF | TGTGCCAGCAGCTTAGGACAGGGGTGGACCGGGGAGCTGTTTTTT
TRBJ2-6 | - | TRBV25-1 | CASSEKLTGANVLTF | TGTGCCAGCAGTGAAAAGCTCACTGGGGCCAACGTCCTGACTTTC
TRBJ2-7 | - | TRBV11-1 | CASSRLETYEQYF | TGTGCCAGCAGTCGACTAGAGACCTACGAGCAGTACTTC
TRBJ2-2 | TRBD1 | TRBV4-1 | CASSQEYQGVLGELFF | TGCGCCAGCAGCCAAGAGTACCAGGGGGTCCTCGGGGAGCTGTTTTTT
TRBJ2-1 | TRBD2 | TRBV5-1 | CASSLVGGGLYNEQFF | TGCGCCAGCAGCTTGGTTGGCGGGGGGCTTTACAATGAGCAGTTCTTC
TRBJ1-1 | - | TRBV18 | CASSPNQGSTEAFF | TGTGCCAGCTCACCTAATCAGGGGAGCACTGAAGCTTTCTTT
TRBJ1-1 | - | TRBV10-3 | CAISEPKEPEAFF | TGTGCCATCAGTGAGCCGAAGGAGCCTGAAGCTTTCTTT
TRBJ2-2 | TRBD1 | TRBV19 | CATKAGTGNPGELFF | TGTGCCACCAAAGCCGGGACAGGGAATCCCGGGGAGCTGTTTTTT
TRBJ2-1 | TRBD2 | TRBV11-3 | CASSSGLAVLGEQFF | TGTGCCAGCAGCTCCGGGCTAGCGGTTTTGGGTGAGCAGTTCTTC
TRBJ2-3 | - | TRBV7-3 | CASSFGGGTDTQYF | TGTGCCAGCAGCTTTGGCGGGGGCACAGATACGCAGTATTTT
TRBJ2-1 | TRBD2 | TRBV7-2 | CASSLGRTSGSVEQFF | TGTGCCAGCAGCTTAGGGCGGACTAGCGGGAGCGTTGAGCAGTTCTTC
TRBJ2-7 | TRBD1 | TRBV18 | CASSPPLGQAYEQYF | TGTGCCAGCTCACCACCGCTAGGACAGGCCTACGAGCAGTACTTC
TRBJ1-1 | - | TRBV2 | CASRADMNTEAFF | TGTGCCAGCAGGGCCGACATGAACACTGAAGCTTTCTTT
TRBJ2-1 | TRBD2 | TRBV10-3 | CAISGAGLFNEQFF | TGTGCCATCAGTGGAGCGGGACTGTTCAATGAGCAGTTCTTC
TRBJ2-7 | - | TRBV27 | CASSLISLGKSHEQYF | TGTGCCAGCAGTTTAATTTCACTAGGTAAATCACACGAGCAGTACTTC
TRBJ2-1 | TRBD2 | TRBV5-4 | CASSYTSGYYNEQFF | TGTGCCAGCAGCTATACTAGCGGCTACTACAATGAGCAGTTCTTC
TRBJ2-2 | - | TRBV2 | CASSAQVVPGELFF | TGTGCCAGCAGTGCTCAGGTCGTCCCCGGGGAGCTGTTTTTT
TRBJ2-5 | - | TRBV18 | CASSPPERQETQYF | TGTGCCAGCTCACCACCCGAGCGGCAAGAGACCCAGTACTTC
TRBJ2-5 | - | TRBV9 | CASSVASMVEETQYF | TGTGCCAGCAGCGTAGCATCGATGGTGGAGGAGACCCAGTACTTC
TRBJ2-6 | - | TRBV11-2 | CALTGGPSLSGANVLTF | TGTGCTCTGACCGGGGGACCCTCTCTCTCTGGGGCCAACGTCCTGACTTTC
TRBJ2-3 | - | TRBV5-1 | CASSLGNQGDTQYF | TGCGCCAGCAGCTTGGGTAATCAGGGAGATACGCAGTATTTT
TRBJ2-1 | TRBD1 | TRBV5-1 | CASSLGTGGAYNEQFF | TGCGCCAGCAGCCTGGGGACAGGGGGCGCCTACAATGAGCAGTTCTTC
TRBJ2-1 | - | TRBV27 | CASSARADTYNEQFF | TGTGCCAGCAGCGCTAGGGCGGACACCTACAATGAGCAGTTCTTC
TRBJ2-1 | TRBD2 | TRBV4-2 | CASSQDRRASGGSLNEQFF | TGTGCCAGCAGCCAAGATCGGCGGGCTAGCGGGGGGTCACTCAATGAGCAGTTCTTC
TRBJ2-7 | TRBD1 | TRBV5-4 | CASSLVVGQGRIYEQYF | TGTGCCAGCAGCTTGGTCGTCGGACAGGGCCGGATCTACGAGCAGTACTTC
TRBJ2-1 | TRBD2 | TRBV7-3 | CASSLGTSGYNEQFF | TGTGCCAGCAGCTTAGGAACTAGCGGTTACAATGAGCAGTTCTTC
TRBJ1-1 | - | TRBV7-2 | CASSRRREAFF | TGTGCCAGCAGCCGCAGGAGGGAAGCTTTCTTT
TRBJ2-5 | - | TRBV6-5 | CASSPDHRETQYF | TGTGCCAGCAGTCCGGACCACAGGGAGACCCAGTACTTC
TRBJ1-1 | - | TRBV2 | CASSEALLDEAFF | TGTGCCAGCAGTGAAGCGCTCTTAGATGAAGCTTTCTTT
TRBJ1-3 | - | TRBV14 | CASSLLGAGNTIYF | TGTGCCAGCAGCCTACTGGGGGCCGGAAACACCATATATTTT
TRBJ2-7 | TRBD1 | TRBV27 | CASSPRDSPYEQYF | TGTGCCAGCAGTCCCCGGGACAGCCCCTACGAGCAGTACTTC
TRBJ1-6 | - | TRBV4-1 | CASSSREDYNSPLHF | TGCGCCAGCAGCTCCAGGGAAGATTATAATTCACCCCTCCACTTT
TRBJ1-3 | TRBD1 | TRBV30 | CALTGAPRNTIYF | TGTGCCCTCACAGGGGCACCTAGAAACACCATATATTTT
TRBJ2-2 | - | TRBV7-8 | CASSLTGTNTGELFF | TGTGCCAGCAGCTTAACGGGGACGAACACCGGGGAGCTGTTTTTT
TRBJ2-3 | - | TRBV7-3 | CASSLTGTSTDTQYF | TGTGCCAGCAGCTTGACAGGGACTAGCACAGATACGCAGTATTTT
TRBJ2-5 | - | TRBV6-1 | CASSSRPGAQYF | TGTGCCAGCAGTAGCCGCCCCGGGGCCCAGTACTTC
TRBJ2-7 | TRBD2 | TRBV7-2 | CASSLLAGDSYEQYF | TGTGCCAGCAGCTTACTAGCGGGAGACTCCTACGAGCAGTACTTC
TRBJ1-2 | - | TRBV23-1 | CASSQPTGIANYGYTF | TGCGCCAGCAGTCAACCCACAGGGATAGCTAACTATGGCTACACCTTC
TRBJ2-6 | - | TRBV27 | CASSLRLGQPSGANVLTF | TGTGCCAGCAGTTTACGCCTTGGACAGCCCTCTGGGGCCAACGTCCTGACTTTC
TRBJ1-1 | - | TRBV7-2 | CASSLARENTEAFF | TGTGCCAGCAGCTTAGCGCGTGAGAACACTGAAGCTTTCTTT
TRBJ1-2 | TRBD1 | TRBV11-2 | CASSLRQGVYGYTF | TGTGCCAGCAGCTTAAGACAGGGAGTATATGGCTACACCTTC
TRBJ2-5 | - | TRBV7-3 | CASSSLSGETQYF | TGTGCCAGCAGCTCTCTTTCAGGGGAGACCCAGTACTTC